This T cell receptor (beta chain) originates from a study of T cells in Graves' hyperthyroidism and ophthalmopathy. General study points: Most thyroid clonotypes expanded above 0.001 appeared in blood too.

The source material, RNA transcripts, was used to amplify TCR beta CDR3 regions. The HTBI set primed first-round TCR CDR3 RT-PCR. One entry per CDR3 protein, called by TCRdb with MiXCR from the multiplex PCR reads. Of 400,000 or so distinct CDR3 sequences listed, approximately 14% are singletons. At least 3 on the Clinical Activity Score was recorded for ophthalmopathy patients, who also had NOSPECS grade at least 4 and duration under 3 months. Diagnosis rested on symptoms, serum thyroxine and TRAb, thyroid ultrasound, and orbital computed tomography. This clonotype was seen repeatedly, ten times or more. Its antigen is unidentified. The clonotype comes from a woman aged 25 to 45 with Graves' ophthalmopathy. Sequencing was performed on blood.

Here the CDR3 reads CASSSWDRGSGELFF. The DNA for the CDR3 is TGTGCCAGCAGCTCCTGGGACAGGGGGTCCGGGGAGCTGTTTTTT. V gene TRBV7-3 combines with J gene TRBJ2-2, with 11 bases lining up with TRBD1. J was trimmed by 6 bases and V by 4 bases; bases with no gene match: 4. The V gene's germline CDR1 is SGHTA and CDR2 FQGTGA. The CDR3 has 15 amino acids.